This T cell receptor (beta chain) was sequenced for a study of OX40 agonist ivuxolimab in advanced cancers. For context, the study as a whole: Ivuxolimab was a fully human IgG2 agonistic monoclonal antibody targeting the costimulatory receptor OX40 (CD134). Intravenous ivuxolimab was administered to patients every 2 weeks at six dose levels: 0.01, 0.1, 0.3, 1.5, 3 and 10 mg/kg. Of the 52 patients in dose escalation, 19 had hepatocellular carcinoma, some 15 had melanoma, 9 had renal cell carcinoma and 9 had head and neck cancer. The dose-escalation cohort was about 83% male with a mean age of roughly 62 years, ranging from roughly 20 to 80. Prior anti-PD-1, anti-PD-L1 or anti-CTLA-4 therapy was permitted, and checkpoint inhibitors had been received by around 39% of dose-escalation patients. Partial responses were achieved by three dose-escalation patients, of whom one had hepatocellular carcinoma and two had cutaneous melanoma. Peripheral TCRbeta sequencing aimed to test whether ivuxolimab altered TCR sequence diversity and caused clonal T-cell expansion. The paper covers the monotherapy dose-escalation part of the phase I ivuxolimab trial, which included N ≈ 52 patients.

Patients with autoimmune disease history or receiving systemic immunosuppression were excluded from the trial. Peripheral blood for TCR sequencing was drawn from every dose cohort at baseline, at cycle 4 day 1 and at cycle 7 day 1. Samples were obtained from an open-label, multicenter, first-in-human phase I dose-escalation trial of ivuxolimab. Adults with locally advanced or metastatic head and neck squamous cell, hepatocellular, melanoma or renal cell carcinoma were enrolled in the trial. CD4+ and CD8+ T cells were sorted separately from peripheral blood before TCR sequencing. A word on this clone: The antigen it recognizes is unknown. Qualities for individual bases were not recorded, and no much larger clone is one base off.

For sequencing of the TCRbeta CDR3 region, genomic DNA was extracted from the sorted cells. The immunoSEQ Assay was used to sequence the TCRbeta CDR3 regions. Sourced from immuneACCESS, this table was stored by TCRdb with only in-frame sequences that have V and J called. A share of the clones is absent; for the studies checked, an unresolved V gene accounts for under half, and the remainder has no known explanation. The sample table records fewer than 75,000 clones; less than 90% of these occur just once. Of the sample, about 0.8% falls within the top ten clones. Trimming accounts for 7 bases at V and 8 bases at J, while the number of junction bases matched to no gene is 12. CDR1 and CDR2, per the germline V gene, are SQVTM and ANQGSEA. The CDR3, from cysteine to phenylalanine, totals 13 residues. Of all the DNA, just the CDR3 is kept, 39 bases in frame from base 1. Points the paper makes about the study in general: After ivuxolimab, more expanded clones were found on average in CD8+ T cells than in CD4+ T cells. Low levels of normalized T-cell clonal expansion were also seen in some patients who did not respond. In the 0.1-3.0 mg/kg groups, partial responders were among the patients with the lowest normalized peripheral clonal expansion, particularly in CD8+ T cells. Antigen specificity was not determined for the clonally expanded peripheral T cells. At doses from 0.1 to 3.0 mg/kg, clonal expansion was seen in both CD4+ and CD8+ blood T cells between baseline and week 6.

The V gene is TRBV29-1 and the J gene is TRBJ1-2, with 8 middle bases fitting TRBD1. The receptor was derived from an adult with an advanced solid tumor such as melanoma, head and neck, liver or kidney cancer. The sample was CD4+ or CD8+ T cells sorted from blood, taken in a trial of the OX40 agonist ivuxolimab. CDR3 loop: CSAEDRVLGGYTF. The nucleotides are TGCAGCGCCGAGGACAGGGTACTGGGGGGCTACACCTTC.